The T cell receptor (beta chain) under discussion was sequenced for a study of T cell changes during pregnancy in multiple sclerosis. The V end lost 5 bases, the J end lost 6 bases, and 14 bases lay between the germline ends. Germline V gives CDR1 SGHVS, CDR2 FQNEAQ. The CDR3 runs 13 residues. This clone was seen once. Here immunoSEQ multiplex PCR was the method, and the copy in TCRdb shows in-frame clones only, minus some. Of about 68,000 clones in the sample, around 92% were seen once. The gene calls are TRBV7-8 and TRBJ2-7; a possible D gene is TRBD1 (6 bases). The material was peripheral blood, obtained in the second trimester of pregnancy. This TCR derives from a female donor in good health, enrolled as a control in a pregnancy study. The CDR3, as DNA: TGTGCCAGCAGCCATACAGGGATTCGCGAGCAGTACTTC. Its translation: CASSHTGIREQYF.